The 20 T cell receptor beta chains presented below share a single source sample, sequenced in a study of T cell repertoires in cytomegalovirus infection (dated by TCRdb to about 2019). TCRdb names Illumina HiSeq 1500 as the instrument used. TCRdb's own reprocessing of the public reads used fastp at Q25 and MiXCR and kept productive beta chains. Under each unique CDR3 protein, matching rows form one entry showing the most common genes and DNA. Recorded for this sample are about 150,000 distinct CDR3 sequences; around 24% of them occurred a single time. The leading ten clones occupy roughly 9.8% of the sample. The source material was PBMCs. All receptors come from a human donor in good health (CMV status not recorded). Some clones in this sample may be carry-over from other donors' samples.

The sample holds a few counts of this clonotype. CDR3 DNA: TGTGCCAGCAGCTCGGGACTTTCCCCCGGGGACACTGAAGCTTTCTTT. Encoded protein: CASSSGLSPGDTEAFF. The chain carries TRBV7-9 and TRBJ1-1; D might be TRBD1 (5 bases). Per the germline V gene, CDR1 is SEHNR and CDR2 is FQNEAQ (reference sequence). The CDR3 is 16 residues long. The V gene lost 4 bases and the J gene lost 3 bases, with 18 bases spanning the gap.

This clonotype has only a few counts. The gene calls are TRBV7-2 and TRBJ1-2; the D gene is possibly TRBD1 (5 bases). Germline CDR1 and CDR2: SGHTA and FQGNSA. V lost 6 bases and J lost 8, with 13 bases in between. The CDR3 length is 12 residues. In DNA form, the CDR3 reads TGTGCCAGCAGTCCCTCGGGGGAGGGCTACACCTTC. Protein sequence: CASSPSGEGYTF.

The rearrangement uses TRBV7-9 and TRBJ1-3; no clear D gene. Per germline, CDR1 SEHNR and CDR2 FQNEAQ (reference sequence). The V end was cut by 7 bases, the J end by 3 bases, with 7 bases between. The CDR3 covers 12 residues. CDR3 coding DNA: TGTGCCAGCATGTTGAGTGGAAACACCATATATTTT. It translates to CASMLSGNTIYF.

The J gene is TRBJ1-2, the V gene TRBV6-8, with TRBD1 matching over 8 bases. Germline V gives CDR1 MNHGY, CDR2 SAAAGT. CDR3 length equals 14 residues. J lost 4 bases, V lost 3 bases, and 4 bases had no gene match. Here the CDR3 DNA reads TGTGCCAGCAGTTATGGAGGACAGGGCTATGGCTACACCTTC. Translating it yields CASSYGGQGYGYTF.

This chain links TRBV4-1 with TRBJ1-2; 8 bases line up with TRBD1. Germline CDR1 MGHRA, CDR2 YSYEKL. The J segment lost 1 base and the V segment lost 1 base, leaving 8 bases of the junction unmatched. This CDR3 contains 17 residues. The CDR3 region has the DNA TGCGCCAGCAGCCAAGGAGACGACAGGGGAAATAACTATGGCTACACCTTC. Translated: CASSQGDDRGNNYGYTF.

This clonotype was counted many times. Written as DNA, the CDR3 is TGTGCCATCATTCCCTGGGGGCGCACGACTGGAAACACCATATATTTT. This gives the protein CAIIPWGRTTGNTIYF. The chain carries TRBV10-3 and TRBJ1-3; tentatively, D is TRBD1 (6 bases). Germline V gene lookup returns CDR1 ENHRY and CDR2 SYGVKD. Trimming pared 7 bases from V and 2 bases from J, leaving 18 bases between. CDR3 size: 16 residues.

This clonotype was observed a handful of times. This chain connects TRBV20-1 to TRBJ1-2; TRBD1 might be the D (6 bases). CDR1 and CDR2 from the germline V gene are DFQATT and SNEGSKA (reference sequence). The V end was cut by 2 bases, the J end by 4 bases, with 17 bases between. The CDR3 consists of 15 residues. CDR3 DNA: TGCAGTGCTAGACTCGGACAGCACGAGAGCTATGGCTACACCTTC. Protein product: CSARLGQHESYGYTF.

V is TRBV9 and J is TRBJ2-3; 8 bases fit TRBD2. The CDR3 consists of 14 residues. V shed 2 bases and J 6 bases; nucleotides not matched to a gene: 5. The germline V gene encodes CDR1 SGDLS and CDR2 YYNGEE. The CDR3, as DNA: TGTGCCAGCAGCGTTAGCGGGAAGTTGGATACGCAGTATTTT. This encodes CASSVSGKLDTQYF.

This chain uses TRBV6-2 or TRBV6-3 with TRBJ2-7; 7 nucleotides match TRBD1. The CDR3 has 15 amino acids. V gave up 5 bases and J gave up 2 bases; unmatched junction bases: 9. Germline CDR1 MNHEY, CDR2 SVGEGT. The CDR3 bases are TGTGCCAGCAGTCTCGTGGGGACAGCAACCTACGAGCAGTACTTC. This translates into CASSLVGTATYEQYF.

The rearrangement uses TRBV27 and TRBJ1-5; tentative D call: TRBD1 (5 bases). The V and J ends lost 4 bases and 9 bases respectively, with 13 bases between them. The germline V gene has CDR1 MNHEY and CDR2 SMNVEV (reference sequence). This CDR3 is 13 amino acids long. CDR3 coding DNA: TGTGCCAGCAGTTCGGGACCGGTGAGGCCCCAGCATTTT. Its protein is CASSSGPVRPQHF.

This clonotype appeared a few times. The V and J genes are TRBV6-1 and TRBJ1-2; no clear D. Trimming pared 2 bases from V and 4 bases from J, leaving 20 bases between. The V gene's germline CDR1 is MNHNS and CDR2 SASEGT. The CDR3 is 17 amino acids. The CDR3 loop is CASSERSTYTTLYGYTF. Here the CDR3 DNA reads TGTGCCAGCAGTGAAAGGAGCACTTACACCACCCTCTATGGCTACACCTTC.

This clonotype was counted many times. The CDR3 loop is CASSLGSVGNTIYF. Here the CDR3 DNA reads TGTGCCAGCAGCTTGGGGTCGGTCGGAAACACCATATATTTT. The J gene is TRBJ1-3, the V gene TRBV7-2; no clear D. V was pared by 3 bases and J by 4 bases, with 10 bases between. CDR3 length: 14 amino acids. Germline V CDR1 and CDR2: SGHTA, FQGNSA.

V usage is TRBV30 and J usage is TRBJ2-1; D unresolved. Germline loops: CDR1 GTSNPN, CDR2 SVGIG (reference sequence). The CDR3 length is 12 residues. V lost 3 bases, J lost 5 bases, and 8 bases lay in between. The CDR3 loop reads CAWSLRDNEQFF. The CDR3 DNA is TGTGCCTGGAGCCTTAGGGACAATGAGCAGTTCTTC. The full variable domain, rest sourced from reference TRBV30 and TRBJ2-1, is SQTIHQWPATLVQPVGSPLSLECTVEGTSNPNLYWYRQAAGRGLQLLFYSVGIGQISSEVPQNLSASRPQDRQFILSSKKLLLSDSGFYLCAWSLRDNEQFFGPGTRLTVL.

To note about this clonotype: An end of the junction differs from the germline gene, which may be a read error. V and J are TRBV7-6 and TRBJ2-3; D gene uncertain. Germline V gives CDR1 SGHVS, CDR2 FNYEAQ. The CDR3 is 12 amino acids. CDR3 protein: CASSPHTNTQYF. Written as DNA, the CDR3 is TGTGCCAGCAGCCCACACACAAATACGCAGTATTTT.

V is TRBV20-1 and J is TRBJ2-1; D is possibly TRBD2 (5 bases). The CDR3 spans 16 residues. Germline values: CDR1 DFQATT, CDR2 SNEGSKA (reference sequence). Trimming cost V 0 bases and J 4 bases, with 16 bases left between them. CDR3 protein: CSARDREAPKYNEQFF. CDR3 nucleotide sequence: TGCAGTGCTAGAGATCGGGAAGCCCCTAAATACAATGAGCAGTTCTTC.

A remark on this clonotype: This may be a read error: a much more frequent sequence differs by one nucleotide. The chain employs TRBV5-5 and TRBJ2-1, with a weak D call TRBD2 (5 bases). V was cut by 2 bases and J by 1 base, with 13 bases left in between. The CDR3 runs to 16 residues. Looked up from germline, CDR1 is SGHKS and CDR2 is YYEKEE (reference sequence). CDR3: CASSFVLEGSYNEQFF. The DNA for the CDR3 is TGTGCCAGCAGCTTCGTCCTAGAGGGTTCCTACAATGAGCAGTTCTTC.

The V call is TRBV6-5, the J call TRBJ1-2, with TRBD1 matching over 7 bases. V was pared by 4 bases and J by 2 bases, with 4 bases of the junction left unmatched. This CDR3 region has 14 residues. Germline CDR1 MNHEY, CDR2 SVGAGI. The CDR3 here is CASSSGGGNYGYTF. The CDR3 DNA is TGTGCCAGCAGTTCAGGGGGAGGGAACTATGGCTACACCTTC.

This clonotype was seen many times. The chain recombines TRBV5-6 with TRBJ1-2; D gene unclear. Germline CDR1 reads SGHDT; CDR2 reads YYEEEE. The V end was cut by 0 bases, the J end by 8 bases, with 14 bases between. There are 14 residues in the CDR3. The CDR3 DNA reads TGTGCCAGCAGCTTGGCCGGGATACGCTGGGGCTACACCTTC. Translating gives CASSLAGIRWGYTF.

This clonotype was observed a few times. The gene calls are TRBV7-2 and TRBJ2-2; 9 bases are shared with TRBD1. The CDR3 sequence is 15 residues long. The V gene end was trimmed by 6 bases and the J gene end by 6 bases; junction bases not matched to a gene: 8. CDR1 and CDR2 (germline): SGHTA, FQGNSA. The CDR3 DNA reads as TGTGCCAGCAGTCCGGACAGGGGCATCGCCGGGGAGCTGTTTTTT. Its translation is CASSPDRGIAGELFF.

The chain employs TRBV4-1 and TRBJ2-3; D may be TRBD1 (5 bases). This CDR3 has 13 amino acids. Trimming shortened V by 3 bases and J by 2 bases, and 6 bases separated the two germline ends. Germline CDR1 is MGHRA and CDR2 is YSYEKL. The CDR3 region is CASSHRDTDTQYF. The CDR3 coding sequence is TGCGCCAGCAGCCACAGGGACACAGATACGCAGTATTTT.